This entry describes one TCR beta chain. At one of its ends the junction is not consistent with the germline gene, which may arise from a read error. This CDR3 has 13 residues. The sample belongs to a study of patients and donors after allogeneic stem cell transplantation. TCRdb used MiXCR to reprocess the RT-PCR reads, holding one entry per CDR3 protein. The sample records roughly 200,000 distinct CDR3 sequences, roughly 38% being singletons. This TCR came from a human donor who was either an allogeneic HSCT recipient or a stem cell or donor lymphocyte infusion donor (not recorded which). It is not recorded whose cells these are; they may come from a transplant donor. The source material was blood, either unsorted or a sorted T cell fraction (not recorded which). This chain links TRBV12-3 or TRBV12-4 with TRBJ1-2, with D tentatively TRBD1 (6 bases). The CDR3 reads CAGSLSAGDGYTF. Written as DNA, the CDR3 is TGTGCCGGCAGTTTATCGGCAGGGGATGGCTACACCTTC.